This T cell receptor beta chain was sequenced in a study of response to subunit inactivated influenza vaccine (dated by TCRdb to the late 2010s). Some background on the complete study: Deep quantitative profiling of the T cell receptor repertoire was used in the study to follow responses to a trivalent subunit inactivated influenza vaccine.

Broader findings and caveats from the paper: It was suggested by the authors that each seasonal influenza vaccination may recruit only a limited number of new T cells.

In regard to this clonotype: Its antigen is not yet known. Base qualities were left out, and no much larger clone turns up one base away.

The germline V gene encodes CDR1 SGHTS and CDR2 YDEGEE. The germline V and J ends show losses of 2 bases and 4 bases respectively, and no gene match explains 3 bases of the junction. Inclusive of the bounding cysteine and phenylalanine, the CDR3 is 14 residues long. The retained sequence is limited to the CDR3, 42 bases, with the frame set at the first base. Preparation of the library involved RT-PCR. Sequencing relied on an Illumina HiSeq 2500. TCRdb reanalyzed the raw reads on its own, using fastp at Q25 for trimming and MiXCR for clone calling, and kept in-frame beta chains. CDR3 protein duplicates are merged, each entry listing the most common genes and DNA. In this sample the table shows hundreds of thousands of distinct CDR3 sequences, roughly 13% of which occur a single time. The top ten hold less than 9% of the sample.

Source: PBMCs from blood, taken roughly 2 weeks before vaccination. The rearrangement combines TRBV5-8 with TRBJ1-5, with 7 bases aligning to TRBD1. The clonotype originates from a man aged 45 to 65 who received an inactivated influenza vaccine. Donor details come from another sample of the same person, matched by shared clones. Here is the DNA: TGTGCCAGCAGCTTAAAACAGGGGAATCAGCCCCAGCATTTT. The resulting protein is CASSLKQGNQPQHF.